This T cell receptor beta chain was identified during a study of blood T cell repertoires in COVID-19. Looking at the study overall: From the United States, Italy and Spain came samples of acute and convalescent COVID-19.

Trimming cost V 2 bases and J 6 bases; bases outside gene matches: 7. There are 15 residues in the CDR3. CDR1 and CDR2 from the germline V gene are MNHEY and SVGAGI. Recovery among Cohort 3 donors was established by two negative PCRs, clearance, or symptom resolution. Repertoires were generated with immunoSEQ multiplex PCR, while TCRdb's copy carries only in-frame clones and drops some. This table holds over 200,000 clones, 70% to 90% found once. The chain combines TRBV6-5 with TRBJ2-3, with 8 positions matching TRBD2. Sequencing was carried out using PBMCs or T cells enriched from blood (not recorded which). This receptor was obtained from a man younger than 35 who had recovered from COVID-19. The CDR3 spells CASSYAGGALDTQYF. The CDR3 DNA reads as TGTGCCAGCAGTTACGCGGGAGGCGCCCTCGATACGCAGTATTTT.